The present T cell receptor beta chain was sequenced within a study of chemoradiotherapy in HPV16-positive cancers. Regarding the study as a whole: During treatment, candidate HPV-specific clones and E7-related motifs expanded in tumor.

About this clone itself: Antigen: not known.

Here immunoSEQ multiplex PCR was the method, and the copy in TCRdb shows in-frame clones only, minus some. The sample has approximately 9,400 clones, roughly 76% seen once. The V gene lost 3 bases and the J gene lost 0 bases, with 6 bases spanning the gap. The germline CDR1 and CDR2 sequences are MNHNS and SASEGT. This CDR3 is built from 15 residues. The chain couples TRBV6-1 to TRBJ2-6; maybe TRBD2 (6 bases). The sequence was obtained from a human donor with HPV-associated anogenital cancer. The sample was collected from a patient who underwent chemoradiotherapy. The CDR3, as DNA: TGTGCCAGCAGTGAGGGGGGCTCTGGGGCCAACGTCCTGACTTTC. The encoded protein is CASSEGGSGANVLTF.